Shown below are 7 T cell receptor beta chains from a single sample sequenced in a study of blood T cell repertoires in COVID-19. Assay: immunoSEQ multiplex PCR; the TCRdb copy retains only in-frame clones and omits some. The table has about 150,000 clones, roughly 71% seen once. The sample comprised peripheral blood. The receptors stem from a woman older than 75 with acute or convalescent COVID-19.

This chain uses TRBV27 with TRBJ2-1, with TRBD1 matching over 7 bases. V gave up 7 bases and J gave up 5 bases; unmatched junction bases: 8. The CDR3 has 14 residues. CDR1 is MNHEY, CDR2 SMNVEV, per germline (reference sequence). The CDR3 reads CASMVAGGNNEQFF. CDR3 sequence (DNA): TGTGCCAGCATGGTGGCAGGGGGAAACAATGAGCAGTTCTTC.

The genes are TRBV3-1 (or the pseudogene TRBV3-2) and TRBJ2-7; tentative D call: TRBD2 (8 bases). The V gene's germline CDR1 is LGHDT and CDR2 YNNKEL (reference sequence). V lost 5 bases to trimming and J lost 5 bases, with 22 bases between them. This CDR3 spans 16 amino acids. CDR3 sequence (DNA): TGTGCCAGCAGCACATGGACAGGTGTAGCGGGAAACGAGCAGTACTTC. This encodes CASSTWTGVAGNEQYF.

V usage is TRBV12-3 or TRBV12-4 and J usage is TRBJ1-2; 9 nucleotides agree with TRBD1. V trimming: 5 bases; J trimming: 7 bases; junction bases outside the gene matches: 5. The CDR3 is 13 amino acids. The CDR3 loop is CASSRDRAGGYTF. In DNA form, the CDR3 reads TGTGCCAGCAGTCGGGACAGGGCCGGTGGCTACACCTTC.

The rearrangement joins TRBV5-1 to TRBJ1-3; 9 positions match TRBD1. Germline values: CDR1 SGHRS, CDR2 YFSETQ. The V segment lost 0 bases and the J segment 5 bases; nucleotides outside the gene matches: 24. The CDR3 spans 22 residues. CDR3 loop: CASSLAWAAPGQGFERRNTIYF. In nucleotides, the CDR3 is TGCGCCAGCAGCTTGGCCTGGGCCGCTCCGGGACAGGGTTTCGAGCGACGAAACACCATATATTTT. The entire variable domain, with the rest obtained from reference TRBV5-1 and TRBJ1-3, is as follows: KAGVTQTPRYLIKTRGQQVTLSCSPISGHRSVSWYQQTPGQGLQFLFEYFSETQRNKGNFPGRFSGRQFSNSRSEMNVSTLELGDSALYLCASSLAWAAPGQGFERRNTIYFGEGSWLTVV.

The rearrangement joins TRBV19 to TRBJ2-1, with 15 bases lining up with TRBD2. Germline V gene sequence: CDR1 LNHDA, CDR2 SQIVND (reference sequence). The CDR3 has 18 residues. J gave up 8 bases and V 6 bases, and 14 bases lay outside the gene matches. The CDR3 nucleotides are TGTGCCAGTAGCCCAACCGGACTAGCGGGAGGGCCCGGCTATGAGCAGTTCTTC. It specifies CASSPTGLAGGPGYEQFF.

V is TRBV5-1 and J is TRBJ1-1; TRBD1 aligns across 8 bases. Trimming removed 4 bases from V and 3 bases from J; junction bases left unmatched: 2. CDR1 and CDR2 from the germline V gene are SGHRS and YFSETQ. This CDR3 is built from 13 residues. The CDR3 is CASSPTGDTEAFF. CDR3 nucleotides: TGCGCCAGCAGCCCGACAGGGGACACTGAAGCTTTCTTT.

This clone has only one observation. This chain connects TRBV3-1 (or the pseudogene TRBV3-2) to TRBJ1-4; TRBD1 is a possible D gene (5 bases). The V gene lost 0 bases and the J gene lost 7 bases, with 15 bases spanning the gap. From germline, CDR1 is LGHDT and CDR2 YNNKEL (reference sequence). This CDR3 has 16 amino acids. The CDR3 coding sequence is TGTGCCAGCAGCCAAGATCAGGGCCCCTGGGGTGAAAAACTGTTTTTT. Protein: CASSQDQGPWGEKLFF.